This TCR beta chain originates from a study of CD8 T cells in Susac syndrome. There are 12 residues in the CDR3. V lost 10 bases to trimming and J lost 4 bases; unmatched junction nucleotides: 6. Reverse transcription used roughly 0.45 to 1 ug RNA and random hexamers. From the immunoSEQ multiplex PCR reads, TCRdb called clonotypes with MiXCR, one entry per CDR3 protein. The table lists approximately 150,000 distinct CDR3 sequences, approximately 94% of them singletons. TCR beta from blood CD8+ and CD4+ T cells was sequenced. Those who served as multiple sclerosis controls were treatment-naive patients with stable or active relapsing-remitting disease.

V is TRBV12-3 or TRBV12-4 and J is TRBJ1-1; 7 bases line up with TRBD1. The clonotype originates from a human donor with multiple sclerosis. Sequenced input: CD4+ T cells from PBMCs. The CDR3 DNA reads TGTGCCACCAGGGGGTCGGGCACTGAAGCTTTCTTT. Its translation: CATRGSGTEAFF.